This TCR beta chain was identified in a study of cytomegalovirus exposure and HLA in healthy donors. Study summary: Membership in the Caucasian-associated ancestry cluster was found for around four fifths of approximately 400 genotyped donors. The study, taken as a whole, reports: Follow-up analysis later connected one missense variant in DCLRE1C with trimming of TCR beta V- and J-genes. In an earlier analysis, in under 700 donors, most V segments appeared productive either ~87% or ~30% of the time.

Vbeta (60) and Jbeta (13) primers were used in the PCR. TCRdb's table, derived via immunoSEQ multiplex PCR, lists solely in-frame clones and lacks some. The sample lists 70,000 to 100,000 clones; approximately 60% were seen once. Concerning this clone: Its antigen is unknown.

Germline trimming cut 6 bases from V and 1 base from J; bases unmatched to any gene: 2. Germline V gene sequence: CDR1 MDHEN, CDR2 SYDVKM. CDR3 length equals 13 residues. Sequenced sample: PBMCs. This chain connects TRBV28 to TRBJ2-5, with 7 nucleotides matching TRBD2. The receptor's source is a woman aged 45 to 65 in good health and CMV-seropositive. The CDR3 DNA follows: TGTGCCAGCAGCTGGACTAGCCAAGAGACCCAGTACTTC. Translating gives CASSWTSQETQYF. Together with reference TRBV28 and TRBJ2-5, the CDR3 gives the full variable domain: DVKVTQSSRYLVKRTGEKVFLECVQDMDHENMFWYRQDPGLGLRLIYFSYDVKMKEKGDIPEGYSVSREKKERFSLILESASTNQTSMYLCASSWTSQETQYFGPGTRLLVL.